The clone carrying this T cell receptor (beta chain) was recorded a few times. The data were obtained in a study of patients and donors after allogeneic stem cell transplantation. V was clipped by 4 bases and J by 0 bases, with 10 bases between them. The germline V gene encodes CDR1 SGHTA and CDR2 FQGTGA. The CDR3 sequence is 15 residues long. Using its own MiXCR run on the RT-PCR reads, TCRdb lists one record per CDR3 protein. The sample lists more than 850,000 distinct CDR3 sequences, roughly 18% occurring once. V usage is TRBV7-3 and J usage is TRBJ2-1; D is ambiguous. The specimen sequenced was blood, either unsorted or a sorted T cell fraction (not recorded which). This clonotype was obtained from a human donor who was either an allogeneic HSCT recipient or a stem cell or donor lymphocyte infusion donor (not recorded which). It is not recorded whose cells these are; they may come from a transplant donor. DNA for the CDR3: TGTGCCAGCAGCTCCGGGTATAGCTCCTACAATGAGCAGTTCTTC. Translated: CASSSGYSSYNEQFF.